The 13 T cell receptor beta chains below were found in one sample sequenced in a study of T cell responses to AZD1222 COVID-19 vaccine. Measured with immunoSEQ multiplex PCR; TCRdb has only the in-frame clones, and not every one. The sample consists of 54,000 or so clones, 80% of them appearing once. Sequencing was performed on peripheral blood, taken 28 days after the second AZD1222 dose. The receptor set was obtained from an adult who received the AZD1222 COVID-19 vaccine.

The J gene is TRBJ1-6, the V gene TRBV19; 9 bases agree with TRBD1. The CDR3 has 16 residues. V was clipped by 4 bases and J by 7 bases; unmatched bases: 8. Germline loops: CDR1 LNHDA, CDR2 SQIVND (reference sequence). In nucleotides, the CDR3 is TGTGCCAGTAGTACTACCGGGACAGGGCGGAATTCACCCCTCCACTTT. Protein sequence: CASSTTGTGRNSPLHF.

This chain connects TRBV24-1 to TRBJ2-1; 9 nucleotides agree with TRBD2. There are 15 residues in the CDR3. The ends lost 3 bases at V and 6 bases at J; junction bases unmatched: 5. From germline, CDR1 is KGHDR and CDR2 SFDVKD. The CDR3 DNA is TGTGCCACCAGTGATCGTAGCGGGAGAATCAATGAGCAGTTCTTC. Translated: CATSDRSGRINEQFF.

The genes are TRBV28 and TRBJ1-1, with D maybe TRBD1 (5 bases). This CDR3 is 11 amino acids long. The V and J ends lost 10 bases and 6 bases respectively, with 12 bases between them. Per the germline V gene, CDR1 is MDHEN and CDR2 is SYDVKM. CDR3 in amino acids: CATDRWPEAFF. The CDR3 region has the DNA TGTGCCACCGACAGATGGCCTGAAGCTTTCTTT.

This clone was seen a few times. This chain links TRBV11-2 with TRBJ1-2, with D unclear. The V and J ends lost 3 bases and 6 bases respectively, with 14 bases between them. CDR1 is SGHAT, CDR2 FQNNGV, per germline. The CDR3 runs 14 residues. The CDR3 reads CASSLAGRINGYTF. CDR3 DNA: TGTGCCAGCAGCTTGGCGGGCAGGATCAATGGCTACACCTTC.

By share of the sample, this clone is medium-sized. The gene calls are TRBV11-2 and TRBJ1-2, with unresolved D. The germline V and J ends were trimmed by 5 bases and 0 bases, with 10 bases remaining between them. CDR3 length: 14 amino acids. The germline CDR1 and CDR2 sequences are SGHAT and FQNNGV. CDR3 amino acids: CASSQNTANYGYTF. The CDR3 DNA follows: TGTGCCAGCAGCCAAAATACAGCTAACTATGGCTACACCTTC.

This clone was found a few times. V is TRBV5-1 and J is TRBJ1-1; possibly TRBD1 for D (5 bases). CDR3 length: 14 amino acids. The germline gives CDR1 SGHRS, CDR2 YFSETQ. V lost 5 bases and J lost 0, with 11 bases in between. CDR3 bases: TGCGCCAGCAGACGAGACAGTCTGAACACTGAAGCTTTCTTT. This translates into CASRRDSLNTEAFF.

This clone was seen once. This chain's CDR3 is CASSSWGRGEAFF. The CDR3 DNA reads TGTGCCAGCAGCTCGTGGGGGCGCGGTGAAGCTTTCTTT. The V call is TRBV7-2, the J call TRBJ1-1; D is perhaps TRBD1 (6 bases). The CDR3 has 13 amino acids. Germline V gene lookup returns CDR1 SGHTA and CDR2 FQGNSA. V lost 4 bases, J lost 7 bases, and 13 bases lay in between.

The chain combines TRBV6-5 with TRBJ1-6, with 7 bases aligning to TRBD1. After removal of 6 bases from V and 6 bases from J, the junction contained 8 bases not matched to a gene. The CDR3 totals 15 residues. The germline gives CDR1 MNHEY, CDR2 SVGAGI. The DNA of the CDR3 is TGTGCCAGCAGCCACACAGGGGTCAGTAATTCACCCCTCCACTTT. It codes for CASSHTGVSNSPLHF.

V and J are TRBV7-7 and TRBJ2-1, with 9 bases aligning to TRBD2. Trimming at V came to 1 base and at J to 6 bases, leaving 7 bases not matched to a gene. Per germline, CDR1 SSHAT and CDR2 FNYEAQ (reference sequence). This CDR3 is 16 amino acids long. The CDR3 coding sequence is TGTGCCAGCAGCTTAGGTGTTGGCGGGGGGGCCAATGAGCAGTTCTTC. Translating it yields CASSLGVGGGANEQFF.

With respect to this clone: The junction does not match germline at one end; this may be a read error. This sequence joins TRBV19 and TRBJ2-7; D remains unclear. The CDR3 has 13 residues. Germline lookup yields CDR1 LNHDA and CDR2 SQIVND (reference sequence). CDR3 in DNA: TGTGCCAGTAGGGAAGGGAACTCCCACGAGCAGTACTTC. It is translated as CASREGNSHEQYF.

The genes are TRBV27 and TRBJ2-2, with 8 nucleotides matching TRBD2. The CDR3 sequence is 16 residues long. Germline V CDR1 and CDR2: MNHEY, SMNVEV (reference sequence). V was clipped by 3 bases and J by 4 bases; unmatched bases: 7. CDR3 sequence reads: CASSLGLAGLTGELFF. The DNA for the CDR3 is TGTGCCAGCAGTTTGGGGCTAGCGGGCCTCACCGGGGAGCTGTTTTTT.

The chain combines TRBV6-2 or TRBV6-3 with TRBJ2-3; TRBD2 matches 13 bases. This CDR3 has 19 amino acids. The V and J ends lost 2 bases and 2 bases, in that order; junction bases with no gene match: 10. The germline V gene has CDR1 MNHEY and CDR2 SVGEGT. The CDR3 loop reads CASSYLLGLAGNPTDTQYF. Written as DNA, the CDR3 is TGTGCCAGCAGTTACCTTCTGGGACTAGCGGGAAACCCCACAGATACGCAGTATTTT.

The chain is built from TRBV29-1 and TRBJ2-7; maybe TRBD2 (6 bases). The V end was cut by 7 bases, the J end by 0 bases, with 16 bases between. CDR1 is SQVTM, CDR2 ANQGSEA, per germline. The CDR3 consists of 14 residues. The CDR3 region has the DNA TGCAGCGGACTAGACAGAAGGAGCTCCTACGAGCAGTACGTC. It yields the protein CSGLDRRSSYEQYV.